One sample yielded the 8 T cell receptor beta chains listed below, sequenced in a study of OX40 agonist ivuxolimab in advanced cancers. Libraries were prepared by immunoSEQ multiplex PCR; TCRdb keeps only in-frame clonotypes and omits some of them. This sample has 21,000 or so clones, with roughly 89% found just once. The sample was CD4+ or CD8+ T cells sorted from blood, taken in a trial of the OX40 agonist ivuxolimab. These receptors were taken from an adult with an advanced solid tumor such as melanoma, head and neck, liver or kidney cancer.

This clone is medium-sized (0.01 to 0.1%) in the sample. This chain connects TRBV6-1 to TRBJ1-1; no definite D call. The CDR3 is 16 amino acids. Germline loops: CDR1 MNHNS, CDR2 SASEGT. The V gene lost 1 base and the J gene lost 0 bases, with 12 bases spanning the gap. The CDR3 reads CASSEERFLMNTEAFF. The CDR3 DNA follows: TGTGCCAGCAGTGAAGAAAGGTTCCTCATGAACACTGAAGCTTTCTTT.

There are a few counts of this clone. The V and J genes are TRBV9 and TRBJ1-2, with a tentative D call TRBD1 (5 bases). Germline V lookup: CDR1 SGDLS, CDR2 YYNGEE. V was cut by 0 bases and J by 4 bases, with 13 bases left in between. The CDR3 runs to 15 residues. The CDR3 region has the DNA TGTGCCAGCAGCGTAGATGAGGGGTGGGCCTATGGCTACACCTTC. Protein sequence: CASSVDEGWAYGYTF.

The chain combines TRBV2 with TRBJ1-1; a possible D gene is TRBD1 (6 bases). V was pared by 5 bases and J by 4 bases, with 11 bases between. The CDR3 runs 13 residues. Germline values: CDR1 SNHLY, CDR2 FYNNEI. The CDR3 sequence is CASSLGGATEAFF. In DNA form, the CDR3 reads TGTGCCAGCAGTTTAGGGGGGGCCACTGAAGCTTTCTTT.

This clone turned up a few times. The V and J genes are TRBV29-1 and TRBJ1-1; 7 bases align to TRBD1. V shed 4 bases, J shed 1 base, and the junction held 3 bases outside the gene matches. The CDR3 length is 13 residues. CDR1 and CDR2 from the germline V gene are SQVTM and ANQGSEA. DNA of the CDR3: TGCAGCGTTGGACAGGGTGAGAACACTGAAGCTTTCTTT. Amino acid sequence: CSVGQGENTEAFF.

The rearrangement links TRBV5-1 to TRBJ1-1; possible D gene TRBD1, 5 bases. Germline CDR1 and CDR2: SGHRS and YFSETQ. This CDR3 spans 14 amino acids. Trimming removed 2 bases from V and 1 base from J, with 9 bases in between. CDR3 nucleotide sequence: TGCGCCAGCAGCTTCCGGGGCACGAACACTGAAGCTTTCTTT. Translating it yields CASSFRGTNTEAFF.

The chain combines TRBV6-5 with TRBJ2-7; 10 nucleotides align to TRBD1. V was pared by 0 bases and J by 2 bases, with 1 base of the junction left unmatched. Germline V gene lookup returns CDR1 MNHEY and CDR2 SVGAGI. This CDR3 is built from 15 residues. The CDR3 DNA reads TGTGCCAGCAGTTACTCTGGACAGGGGGCCTACGAGCAGTACTTC. Translating gives CASSYSGQGAYEQYF.

Note on this clone: It differs at one base from a far larger clone, so likely a read error. The chain carries TRBV11-2 and TRBJ1-6, with a tentative D call TRBD1 (6 bases). This CDR3 spans 14 amino acids. Germline CDR1 is SGHAT and CDR2 is FQNNGV. CDR3 bases: TGTGCCAGCAGCTTCGAGGGGACACTTTCATCCCTCCACTTT. The encoded protein is CASSFEGTLSSLHF.

The chain is built from TRBV29-1 and TRBJ2-7; D perhaps matches TRBD1 (5 bases). Germline CDR1 is SQVTM and CDR2 is ANQGSEA. The CDR3 extends over 14 amino acids. The V end was cut by 0 bases, the J end by 1 base, with 10 bases between. The CDR3 bases are TGCAGCGTTGAAGATAATGCAGGGTCCTACGAGCAGTACTTC. Its translation: CSVEDNAGSYEQYF.